The next 27 T cell receptor beta chains were all read from a single sample in a study of OX40 agonist ivuxolimab in advanced cancers. Clones were sequenced by immunoSEQ multiplex PCR, and TCRdb holds only the in-frame ones, with some missing. The sample records about 20,000 clones, about 90% being singletons. The starting material was CD4+ or CD8+ T cells sorted from blood, obtained in a trial of the OX40 agonist ivuxolimab. The receptors shown here come from an adult with an advanced solid tumor such as melanoma, head and neck, liver or kidney cancer.

This chain connects TRBV7-9 to TRBJ1-1; a possible D gene is TRBD1 (6 bases). The germline gives CDR1 SEHNR, CDR2 FQNEAQ (reference sequence). V lost 3 bases, J lost 8 bases, and 13 bases lay in between. The CDR3 runs to 13 residues. The CDR3 DNA follows: TGTGCCAGCAGCTTGGAGCGGACAGTAGAAGCTTTCTTT. This codes for CASSLERTVEAFF.

The chain combines TRBV5-6 with TRBJ2-2; 7 nucleotides line up with TRBD1. The germline gives CDR1 SGHDT, CDR2 YYEEEE. After removal of 0 bases from V and 5 bases from J, the junction contained 7 bases not matched to a gene. This CDR3 comprises 16 residues. As DNA, the CDR3 is TGTGCCAGCAGCTTGGCAGGGGACAGCGATACCGGGGAGCTGTTTTTT. It codes for CASSLAGDSDTGELFF.

This rearrangement joins TRBV14 to TRBJ1-1, with D possibly TRBD1 on 5 matching bases. The CDR3 contains 16 residues. Trimming removed 0 bases at V and 0 bases at J, with 11 bases between. Germline V gene sequence: CDR1 SGHDN, CDR2 FVKESK. This CDR3 is CASSQDIATVNTEAFF. The DNA for the CDR3 is TGTGCCAGCAGCCAAGACATCGCGACAGTGAACACTGAAGCTTTCTTT.

The V call is TRBV25-1, the J call TRBJ2-2; D not certain. There are 14 residues in the CDR3. Per the germline V gene, CDR1 is MGHDK and CDR2 is SYGVNS. V lost 2 bases, J lost 2 bases, and 6 bases lay in between. The CDR3 DNA is TGTGCCAGCAGTGAACATCACAACACCGGGGAGCTGTTTTTT. It translates to CASSEHHNTGELFF.

This clone turned up a few times. This chain uses TRBV7-6 with TRBJ1-2; D is perhaps TRBD1 (5 bases). The CDR3 spans 15 residues. Germline V gene lookup returns CDR1 SGHVS and CDR2 FNYEAQ. The germline V and J ends were trimmed by 5 bases and 8 bases, with 21 bases remaining between them. CDR3 nucleotide sequence: TGTGCCAGCAGCCCTTCGGGGGATCACAAGGGGGGCTACACCTTC. Translated: CASSPSGDHKGGYTF.

This clone was seen a single time. The chain uses TRBV10-3 and TRBJ2-1; 14 nucleotides align to TRBD2. Germline V lookup: CDR1 ENHRY, CDR2 SYGVKD. This CDR3 region has 17 residues. V lost 3 bases and J lost 7; bases outside the gene matches: 8. The CDR3 region has the DNA TGTGCCATCAGTGACCCCCCGACTAGCGGGGGGGCAAATGAGCAGTTCTTC. Translated, it gives CAISDPPTSGGANEQFF.

The chain has TRBV5-1 and TRBJ2-3, with 7 bases fitting TRBD1. V shed 4 bases and J 4 bases; nucleotides not matched to a gene: 9. The CDR3 length is 15 residues. Germline CDR1 and CDR2: SGHRS and YFSETQ. Written as DNA, the CDR3 is TGCGCCAGCAGCAGCGGACAGGTCCCCCCAGATACGCAGTATTTT. Translated: CASSSGQVPPDTQYF.

The chain employs TRBV6-4 and TRBJ1-1; no reliable D call. Trimming left V 6 bases short and J 0 bases short, with 8 bases between. Germline CDR1 MRHNA, CDR2 SNTAGT. The CDR3 has 13 amino acids. CDR3 protein: CASSTQMNTEAFF. CDR3 sequence (DNA): TGTGCCAGCAGCACACAGATGAACACTGAAGCTTTCTTT.

This sequence joins TRBV27 and TRBJ2-1; TRBD2 aligns across 8 bases. V dropped 3 bases and J dropped 5; count of bases not matched to a gene: 9. In germline, CDR1 is MNHEY, CDR2 SMNVEV (reference sequence). The CDR3 runs to 16 residues. The DNA for the CDR3 is TGTGCCAGCAGTTTTTTAACTAGCGGAAGCGACAATGAGCAGTTCTTC. Protein: CASSFLTSGSDNEQFF.

CDR3 region: CASQEGLGLSYNEQFF. CDR3 DNA: TGTGCTAGTCAGGAAGGTCTTGGATTATCCTACAATGAGCAGTTCTTC. This rearrangement joins TRBV12-5 to TRBJ2-1; no clear D. Trimming pared 8 bases from V and 1 base from J, leaving 18 bases between. The V gene's germline CDR1 is LGHNT and CDR2 FRNRAP. The CDR3 is made up of 16 amino acids.

This chain connects TRBV4-1 to TRBJ1-6, with a tentative D call TRBD1 (5 bases). CDR1 and CDR2 from the germline V gene are MGHRA and YSYEKL. The CDR3 loop spans 14 amino acids. Trimming pared 4 bases from V and 15 bases from J, leaving 19 bases between. The CDR3 region is CASSLEGRPGLLHF. The DNA of the CDR3 is TGCGCCAGCAGCCTAGAGGGACGCCCGGGACTCCTCCACTTT.

V is TRBV7-3 and J is TRBJ2-2, with TRBD1 as a possible D gene (6 bases). There are 16 residues in the CDR3. Germline V CDR1 and CDR2: SGHTA, FQGTGA. V was clipped by 2 bases and J by 1 base, with 11 bases between them. In DNA, the CDR3 is TGTGCCAGCAGCTTAGGTACAGGGAGGAACACCGGGGAGCTGTTTTTT. This sequence encodes CASSLGTGRNTGELFF.

The chain employs TRBV7-3 and TRBJ2-2; 8 bases agree with TRBD1. The V segment lost 5 bases and the J segment 0 bases; nucleotides outside the gene matches: 5. Germline CDR1 is SGHTA and CDR2 is FQGTGA. This CDR3 is built from 16 residues. CDR3: CASSRVTGANTGELFF. CDR3 sequence (DNA): TGTGCCAGCAGCCGAGTGACAGGGGCGAACACCGGGGAGCTGTTTTTT.

V and J are TRBV9 and TRBJ2-1; D unclear. CDR3 length equals 16 residues. Trimming took off 0 bases at V and 7 bases at J, with 17 bases between the two ends. Germline V gene data show CDR1 as SGDLS and CDR2 as YYNGEE. The CDR3 coding sequence is TGTGCCAGCAGCGTAGCTGGAACTACCGCCGGGAATGAGCAGTTCTTC. Its translation is CASSVAGTTAGNEQFF.

The chain combines TRBV27 with TRBJ2-2; no firm D call. Trimming left V 7 bases short and J 8 bases short, with 14 bases between. The CDR3 loop spans 13 amino acids. The V gene's germline CDR1 is MNHEY and CDR2 SMNVEV (reference sequence). The CDR3 sequence: CASNLVGIGELFF. For the CDR3, the DNA is TGTGCCAGCAACCTTGTGGGGATAGGGGAGCTGTTTTTT.

The V call is TRBV18, the J call TRBJ2-3, with 8 nucleotides matching TRBD1. The CDR3 is made up of 14 amino acids. Unmatched junction bases numbered 4, after V lost 6 bases and J lost 2 bases. Germline V gives CDR1 KGHSH, CDR2 LQKENI. CDR3 residues: CASSGTGYTDTQYF. The DNA of the CDR3 is TGTGCCAGCTCGGGGACAGGTTACACAGATACGCAGTATTTT. The full variable domain, with the rest looked up from reference TRBV18 and TRBJ2-3, is NAGVMQNPRHLVRRRGQEARLRCSPMKGHSHVYWYRQLPEEGLKFMVYLQKENIIDESGMPKERFSAEFPKEGPSILRIQQVVRGDSAAYFCASSGTGYTDTQYFGPGTRLTVL.

This clone was found a few times. This sequence joins TRBV4-2 and TRBJ1-5, with D tentatively TRBD1 (5 bases). The CDR3 totals 15 residues. V dropped 0 bases and J dropped 6 bases, with 12 bases sitting between them. Per germline, CDR1 LGHNA and CDR2 YNFKEQ. The CDR3 coding sequence is TGTGCCAGCAGCCAAGATACAGGAGGGGCTCAGCCCCAGCATTTT. Translated, it gives CASSQDTGGAQPQHF.

This clone was detected once. This chain joins TRBV5-1 and TRBJ1-4; 9 nucleotides agree with TRBD1. Germline-derived CDR1 and CDR2 are SGHRS and YFSETQ. CDR3 length: 16 residues. The ends lost 4 bases at V and 8 bases at J; junction bases unmatched: 12. The chain's CDR3 is CASSTLGTGLDEKLFF. Written as DNA, the CDR3 is TGCGCCAGCAGCACGCTCGGGACAGGGCTGGACGAAAAACTGTTTTTT.

This chain links TRBV5-6 with TRBJ1-4; D is unresolved. CDR1 and CDR2 from the germline V gene are SGHDT and YYEEEE. V lost 0 bases, J lost 4 bases, and 10 bases lay in between. CDR3 length: 15 residues. This CDR3 is CASSLVSRGNEKLFF. CDR3 DNA: TGTGCCAGCAGCTTGGTGTCTAGAGGTAATGAAAAACTGTTTTTT.

The CDR3 here is CASSLRPSGSLPYNEQFF. CDR3 nucleotide sequence: TGTGCCAGCAGCTTAAGGCCTAGCGGGTCCCTACCCTACAATGAGCAGTTCTTC. J is TRBJ2-1 and V is TRBV7-3; TRBD2 matches at 8 bases. Germline CDR1 SGHTA, CDR2 FQGTGA. This CDR3 has 18 amino acids. Losses at the gene ends were 1 base for V and 2 bases for J; bases not matched to a gene: 10.

The chain has TRBV7-9 and TRBJ2-1, with 8 positions matching TRBD2. Unmatched junction bases numbered 12, after V lost 11 bases and J lost 0 bases. CDR1 is SEHNR and CDR2 is FQNEAQ in the germline V gene (reference sequence). CDR3 length: 16 residues. The CDR3 reads CALRPPGGSSYNEQFF. In DNA form, the CDR3 reads TGTGCCCTGCGCCCTCCGGGAGGGAGCTCCTACAATGAGCAGTTCTTC. Variable domain in full (rest from reference TRBV7-9 and TRBJ2-1): DTGVSQNPRHKITKRGQNVTFRCDPISEHNRLYWYRQTLGQGPEFLTYFQNEAQLEKSRLLSDRFSAERPKGSFSTLEIQRTEQGDSAMYLCALRPPGGSSYNEQFFGPGTRLTVL.

The rearrangement links TRBV5-5 to TRBJ2-3, with D possibly TRBD2 on 6 matching bases. CDR1 and CDR2 from the germline V gene are SGHKS and YYEKEE (reference sequence). Trimming took off 3 bases at V and 7 bases at J, with 15 bases between the two ends. The CDR3 runs to 14 residues. CDR3 amino acids: CASSSTMAGNTQYF. The CDR3 DNA reads as TGTGCCAGCAGCTCGACCATGGCGGGGAATACGCAGTATTTT.

This chain connects TRBV11-1 to TRBJ2-1; D unresolved. Trimming removed 0 bases at V and 5 bases at J, with 14 bases between. Germline V gives CDR1 SGHAT, CDR2 FQDESV (reference sequence). The CDR3 is made up of 16 amino acids. CDR3 sequence (DNA): TGTGCCAGCAGCTTAGCGCGGATCAGGTTAAACAATGAGCAGTTCTTC. It specifies CASSLARIRLNNEQFF.

This chain connects TRBV7-2 to TRBJ2-1; 7 bases fit TRBD1. The CDR3 is 15 residues long. Losses at the gene ends were 7 bases for V and 0 bases for J; bases not matched to a gene: 6. Germline assignment: CDR1 SGHTA and CDR2 FQGNSA. This CDR3 reads CASNQGVSSYNEQFF. Here the CDR3 DNA reads TGTGCCAGCAACCAGGGGGTGAGCTCCTACAATGAGCAGTTCTTC.

This chain connects TRBV7-8 to TRBJ2-7, with D perhaps TRBD2 (6 bases). Germline V lookup: CDR1 SGHVS, CDR2 FQNEAQ. V lost 7 bases and J 1 base, leaving 17 bases between the germline ends. This CDR3 spans 15 amino acids. The CDR3 DNA reads TGTGCCAGCATCGAAAGGAGGGTTTCATCCTACGAGCAGTACTTC. Its protein product is CASIERRVSSYEQYF.

CDR3 in DNA: TGTGCCAGCAGCGCCGCCGGGCGGAAGGGTGAAGCTTTCTTT. This translates into CASSAAGRKGEAFF. This sequence joins TRBV9 and TRBJ1-1; D is uncertain. Germline CDR1 reads SGDLS; CDR2 reads YYNGEE. Trimming cost V 3 bases and J 7 bases, with 16 bases left between them. This CDR3 region has 14 residues.

The rearrangement links TRBV2 to TRBJ1-2; a weak D match, TRBD1 (5 bases). The germline V and J ends were trimmed by 8 bases and 5 bases, with 18 bases remaining between them. The CDR3 is 14 amino acids. Germline CDR1 reads SNHLY; CDR2 reads FYNNEI. CDR3 residues: CASRLLFGGYGYTF. CDR3 sequence (DNA): TGTGCCAGCCGCCTCCTCTTCGGGGGGTATGGCTACACCTTC.